Below, 29 T cell receptor beta chains from the same sample are listed, as sequenced in a study of beta chain features in type 1 diabetes (dated by TCRdb to the late 2010s). Their specific antigens are unknown. What the study reported, not specific to this receptor: In all four CD4+ subsets, TCRB CDR3 length was moderately but significantly shorter in type 1 diabetes patients.

The library relied on the immunoSEQ multiplex PCR assay. The High Capacity cDNA Reverse Transcription Kit was used to reverse transcribe all of the isolated RNA, meaning that expressed TCRB transcripts were what got sequenced. TCRdb carries this immuneACCESS record with in-frame sequences only. Its versions omit some clonotypes, under half of them owing to an unresolved V gene in the studies checked, with the rest unexplained. A total of 250,000 to 350,000 clones appear in this sample, roughly an eighth of them only once. The ten largest account for roughly 0.018% of the sample. The sample was naive CD4+ T cells from blood. The meaning of the sample's cell subset or site label: true naive CD4+ T cells. Receptors originate from a man younger than 45 with type 1 diabetes.

The V and J genes are TRBV7-9 and TRBJ2-7, with a tentative D call TRBD2 (7 bases). Germline CDR1 and CDR2: SEHNR and FQNEAQ (reference sequence). Trimming cost V 5 bases and J 7 bases, with 15 bases left between them. The CDR3 extends over 13 amino acids. The CDR3 coding sequence is TGTGCCAGCAGCCCCCGCGGGGGCGATGAGCAGTACTTC. This codes for CASSPRGGDEQYF.

V usage is TRBV25-1 and J usage is TRBJ2-1; 10 positions match TRBD2. The V and J ends lost 3 bases and 7 bases, in that order; junction bases with no gene match: 9. This CDR3 spans 16 amino acids. The V gene's germline CDR1 is MGHDK and CDR2 SYGVNS. CDR3 loop: CASSDSSGRARNEQFF. Written as DNA, the CDR3 is TGTGCCAGCAGTGACTCAAGCGGGAGGGCCCGGAATGAGCAGTTCTTC.

This clone has just a few counts. This chain uses TRBV28 with TRBJ2-3; D is possibly TRBD2 (5 bases). Trimming took off 5 bases at V and 0 bases at J, with 12 bases between the two ends. CDR3 length: 15 residues. Germline CDR1 reads MDHEN; CDR2 reads SYDVKM. DNA of the CDR3: TGTGCCAGCAGTCGAGCGAGGGCCAGCACAGATACGCAGTATTTT. Its protein is CASSRARASTDTQYF. The full variable domain, with the rest looked up from reference TRBV28 and TRBJ2-3, is DVKVTQSSRYLVKRTGEKVFLECVQDMDHENMFWYRQDPGLGLRLIYFSYDVKMKEKGDIPEGYSVSREKKERFSLILESASTNQTSMYLCASSRARASTDTQYFGPGTRLTVL.

The chain joins TRBV4-2 to TRBJ2-1, with 13 bases matching TRBD2. The CDR3 covers 16 residues. The germline V gene encodes CDR1 LGHNA and CDR2 YNFKEQ. The junction had 4 bases not matched to a gene; V was cut back by 0 bases and J by 8 bases. CDR3 in DNA: TGTGCCAGCAGCCAAGATCGGACTAGCGGGAGCTATGAGCAGTTCTTC. It translates to CASSQDRTSGSYEQFF.

This clone was counted a few times. This chain uses TRBV7-3 with TRBJ2-2, with 13 bases fitting TRBD2. The V and J ends lost 5 bases and 7 bases, in that order; junction bases with no gene match: 7. Looked up from germline, CDR1 is SGHTA and CDR2 is FQGTGA. There are 16 residues in the CDR3. The CDR3 DNA sequence: TGTGCCAGCAGCCCCGGGACTAGCGGGAAAGACGGGGAGCTGTTTTTT. Protein product: CASSPGTSGKDGELFF.

The chain couples TRBV6-1 to TRBJ2-7; D gene ambiguous. The germline V and J ends were trimmed by 1 base and 0 bases, with 4 bases remaining between them. Germline assignment: CDR1 MNHNS and CDR2 SASEGT. CDR3 size: 13 residues. The CDR3 protein is CASSEVASYEQYF. The DNA for the CDR3 is TGTGCCAGCAGTGAAGTGGCCTCCTACGAGCAGTACTTC.

The gene calls are TRBV5-4 and TRBJ2-1; 10 positions match TRBD2. CDR1 and CDR2 (germline): SGHNT, YYREEE (reference sequence). The V segment lost 1 base and the J segment 8 bases; nucleotides outside the gene matches: 6. CDR3 length: 15 amino acids. CDR3 in amino acids: CASSLKLAGEDEQFF. The CDR3 DNA is TGTGCCAGCAGCTTGAAGCTAGCGGGAGAGGATGAGCAGTTCTTC. The complete variable domain, with remaining parts taken from reference TRBV5-4 and TRBJ2-1, reads ETGVTQSPTHLIKTRGQQVTLRCSSQSGHNTVSWYQQALGQGPQFIFQYYREEENGRGNFPPRFSGLQFPNYSSELNVNALELDDSALYLCASSLKLAGEDEQFFGPGTRLTVL.

The chain joins TRBV7-2 to TRBJ1-4; D is unclear. Trimming pared 6 bases from V and 8 bases from J, leaving 19 bases between. Germline assignment: CDR1 SGHTA and CDR2 FQGNSA. The CDR3 has 15 amino acids. CDR3 sequence reads: CASSDQVVVGEKLFF. CDR3 DNA: TGTGCCAGCAGTGACCAGGTGGTCGTTGGGGAAAAACTGTTTTTT.

This chain connects TRBV18 to TRBJ2-7, with 8 bases identical to TRBD2. The CDR3 spans 18 residues. Trimming took 0 bases from V and 0 from J; bases not matched to a gene: 10. CDR1 KGHSH and CDR2 LQKENI come from the germline V gene. The CDR3 region has the DNA TGTGCCAGCTCACCACCTAGCCTAGCGGGTGGGAGCTCCTACGAGCAGTACTTC. Protein sequence: CASSPPSLAGGSSYEQYF.

This clone was seen more than once but under ten times. Written as DNA, the CDR3 is TGTGCCAGCTCAAACTCCCTGGCGGGAGGGTACAATGAGCAGTTCTTC. Its protein product is CASSNSLAGGYNEQFF. V is TRBV18 and J is TRBJ2-1, with 9 bases aligning to TRBD2. V lost 5 bases to trimming and J lost 4 bases; unmatched junction nucleotides: 9. The CDR3 totals 16 residues. CDR1 is KGHSH and CDR2 is LQKENI in the germline V gene. The complete variable domain, with remaining parts taken from reference TRBV18 and TRBJ2-1, reads NAGVMQNPRHLVRRRGQEARLRCSPMKGHSHVYWYRQLPEEGLKFMVYLQKENIIDESGMPKERFSAEFPKEGPSILRIQQVVRGDSAAYFCASSNSLAGGYNEQFFGPGTRLTVL.

This clone was observed a few times. The V gene is TRBV28, the J gene TRBJ2-7, with D possibly being TRBD1 (6 bases). V was pared by 1 base and J by 2 bases, with 9 bases between. The CDR3 consists of 14 residues. Germline V gene lookup returns CDR1 MDHEN and CDR2 SYDVKM. Here the CDR3 reads CASSLFRGPYEQYF. The CDR3 DNA follows: TGTGCCAGCAGTTTATTCAGGGGCCCCTACGAGCAGTACTTC.

This clone was detected only a few times. This sequence joins TRBV29-1 and TRBJ2-6; the D is unclear. Germline lookup yields CDR1 SQVTM and CDR2 ANQGSEA. The CDR3 totals 13 residues. Trimming took 6 bases from V and 2 from J, leaving 8 bases between them. CDR3 sequence: CSVRGTGANVLTF. The CDR3 nucleotides are TGCAGCGTGAGAGGTACTGGGGCCAACGTCCTGACTTTC.

The chain combines TRBV28 with TRBJ2-3; 12 nucleotides agree with TRBD2. The germline V gene has CDR1 MDHEN and CDR2 SYDVKM. After removal of 6 bases from V and 3 bases from J, the junction contained 10 bases not matched to a gene. The CDR3 is 17 amino acids. In DNA, the CDR3 is TGTGCCAGCAGACCCGGACTAGCGGGATTGAGAACAGATACGCAGTATTTT. Translating gives CASRPGLAGLRTDTQYF.

This chain connects TRBV7-2 to TRBJ2-5; 8 bases fit TRBD2. The CDR3 consists of 14 residues. V trimming: 6 bases; J trimming: 1 base; junction bases outside the gene matches: 4. CDR1 is SGHTA, CDR2 FQGNSA, per germline. CDR3 sequence: CASSRSGSQETQYF. The CDR3 nucleotides read TGTGCCAGCAGTCGGAGCGGGAGCCAAGAGACCCAGTACTTC.

The V call is TRBV6-6, the J call TRBJ2-4; no reliable D call. This CDR3 has 15 residues. Germline V gene data show CDR1 as MNHNY and CDR2 as SVGAGI (reference sequence). Trimming took off 6 bases at V and 3 bases at J, with 15 bases between the two ends. The CDR3 is CASSLPSAIKNIQYF. The CDR3 coding sequence is TGTGCCAGCAGCTTACCGAGCGCGATCAAAAACATTCAGTACTTC.

As to this clone: Other DNA sequences in this sample translate to the same CDR3. The chain combines TRBV28 with TRBJ2-2, with D unresolved. CDR1 is MDHEN, CDR2 SYDVKM, per germline. Deletions cut 4 bases from V and 2 bases from J, with 5 bases between. This CDR3 region has 13 residues. This chain's CDR3 is CASSYTNTGELFF. The CDR3 nucleotides are TGTGCCAGCAGTTATACTAACACCGGGGAGCTGTTTTTT. The full variable domain, with the rest looked up from reference TRBV28 and TRBJ2-2, is DVKVTQSSRYLVKRTGEKVFLECVQDMDHENMFWYRQDPGLGLRLIYFSYDVKMKEKGDIPEGYSVSREKKERFSLILESASTNQTSMYLCASSYTNTGELFFGEGSRLTVL.

The chain has TRBV7-9 and TRBJ2-3; D call uncertain. The CDR3 length is 14 residues. V lost 3 bases and J lost 0, with 7 bases in between. The V gene's germline CDR1 is SEHNR and CDR2 FQNEAQ (reference sequence). As DNA, the CDR3 is TGTGCCAGCAGCTTTCCGGTGAGCACAGATACGCAGTATTTT. This translates into CASSFPVSTDTQYF.

V usage is TRBV14 and J usage is TRBJ2-5, with D possibly TRBD2 on 7 matching bases. V dropped 4 bases and J dropped 7 bases, with 13 bases sitting between them. The CDR3 has 13 amino acids. Looked up from germline, CDR1 is SGHDN and CDR2 is FVKESK. DNA of the CDR3: TGTGCCAGCAGCCCAGGACAGCGGGGGACCCAGTACTTC. Protein sequence: CASSPGQRGTQYF.

This clone was picked up a small number of times. V usage is TRBV19 and J usage is TRBJ2-6, with D possibly TRBD1 on 5 matching bases. The CDR3 is 15 residues long. Germline V lookup: CDR1 LNHDA, CDR2 SQIVND (reference sequence). V dropped 3 bases and J dropped 2 bases, with 8 bases sitting between them. This CDR3 is CASSMWGAGANVLTF. The DNA for the CDR3 is TGTGCCAGTAGTATGTGGGGCGCTGGGGCCAACGTCCTGACTTTC.

The chain uses TRBV18 and TRBJ2-1, with 9 bases identical to TRBD1. J was trimmed by 4 bases and V by 8 bases; bases with no gene match: 9. CDR1 and CDR2 from the germline V gene are KGHSH and LQKENI. This CDR3 is 15 amino acids long. The DNA for the CDR3 is TGTGCCAGCCGGGTCTCCGGGACAGGGTACAATGAGCAGTTCTTC. Translated, it gives CASRVSGTGYNEQFF.

This clone was seen only a few times. V usage is TRBV7-9 and J usage is TRBJ2-1, with 9 nucleotides matching TRBD1. The CDR3 extends over 15 amino acids. Per the germline V gene, CDR1 is SEHNR and CDR2 is FQNEAQ (reference sequence). V trimming: 1 base; J trimming: 7 bases; junction bases outside the gene matches: 5. The chain's CDR3 is CASSLDRGRGNEQFF. CDR3 DNA sequence: TGTGCCAGCAGCTTAGACAGGGGGCGTGGGAATGAGCAGTTCTTC. Using reference TRBV7-9 and TRBJ2-1 for the parts outside the CDR3, the full variable domain is DTGVSQNPRHKITKRGQNVTFRCDPISEHNRLYWYRQTLGQGPEFLTYFQNEAQLEKSRLLSDRFSAERPKGSFSTLEIQRTEQGDSAMYLCASSLDRGRGNEQFFGPGTRLTVL.

This clone was counted between two and nine times. The rearrangement joins TRBV30 to TRBJ1-5, with D possibly TRBD1 on 5 matching bases. This CDR3 has 14 amino acids. The germline gives CDR1 GTSNPN, CDR2 SVGIG (reference sequence). The V end was cut by 1 base, the J end by 0 bases, with 7 bases between. The CDR3 DNA follows: TGTGCCTGGAGTGGGGGCTATAGCAATCAGCCCCAGCATTTT. It encodes CAWSGGYSNQPQHF.

This clone appeared a few times. This chain connects TRBV11-2 to TRBJ2-3, with D possibly matching TRBD1 (5 bases). The CDR3 is made up of 13 amino acids. Between the trimmed V and J ends, which lost 5 bases and 3 bases, there was a span of 9 bases. Looked up from germline, CDR1 is SGHAT and CDR2 is FQNNGV. The CDR3 sequence: CASSPGSTDTQYF. CDR3 in DNA: TGTGCCAGCAGCCCAGGGTCGACAGATACGCAGTATTTT.

The V and J genes are TRBV28 and TRBJ2-7; D remains unclear. The CDR3 totals 15 residues. V shed 4 bases and J shed 0 bases, with 13 bases lying between them. Germline V gene data show CDR1 as MDHEN and CDR2 as SYDVKM. This CDR3 is CASSWSDTSSYEQYF. The CDR3 DNA reads TGTGCCAGCAGTTGGTCCGATACGAGCTCCTACGAGCAGTACTTC.

The chain is built from TRBV19 and TRBJ1-1; 9 positions match TRBD1. There are 13 residues in the CDR3. CDR1 is LNHDA and CDR2 is SQIVND in the germline V gene (reference sequence). Trimming at V came to 3 bases and at J to 10 bases, leaving 6 bases not matched to a gene. CDR3 bases: TGTGCCAGTAGTATTACCCGGGACAGGGCAGCTTTCTTT. This sequence encodes CASSITRDRAAFF.

The chain combines TRBV28 with TRBJ1-5, with no clear D. The CDR3 is 13 amino acids. V lost 8 bases to trimming and J lost 0 bases, with 8 bases between them. Germline V gene lookup returns CDR1 MDHEN and CDR2 SYDVKM. Here the CDR3 reads CASREYSNQPQHF. The CDR3 nucleotides are TGTGCCAGCCGAGAGTATAGCAATCAGCCCCAGCATTTT.

This clone was found a few times. This chain connects TRBV2 to TRBJ2-3; 9 bases map to TRBD2. The CDR3 is 15 amino acids. The V segment lost 4 bases and the J segment 2 bases; nucleotides outside the gene matches: 4. The germline V gene has CDR1 SNHLY and CDR2 FYNNEI. Here the CDR3 DNA reads TGTGCCAGCAGTGTGGCTAGCGGGAACACAGATACGCAGTATTTT. Protein sequence: CASSVASGNTDTQYF.

This chain connects TRBV5-1 to TRBJ2-7; D is perhaps TRBD1 (6 bases). Germline assignment: CDR1 SGHRS and CDR2 YFSETQ. Trimming shortened V by 2 bases and J by 1 base, and 13 bases separated the two germline ends. The CDR3 is made up of 15 amino acids. CDR3 region: CASSFTGLGSYEQYF. The CDR3 DNA sequence: TGCGCCAGCAGCTTTACAGGGTTGGGGTCCTACGAGCAGTACTTC.

V usage is TRBV29-1 and J usage is TRBJ2-5; a possible D gene is TRBD1 (5 bases). Trimming left V 3 bases short and J 0 bases short, with 17 bases between. Germline loops: CDR1 SQVTM, CDR2 ANQGSEA. The CDR3 extends over 16 amino acids. CDR3: CSVEGQDTPYQETQYF. The CDR3 DNA is TGCAGCGTTGAGGGTCAGGACACACCGTACCAAGAGACCCAGTACTTC.